A single TCR beta chain is shown here with its context. The sample belongs to a study of blood T cell repertoires in COVID-19. On the study more broadly: Some COVID-19 samples were acute and others convalescent; all came from the United States, Italy and Spain. Nucleic acid was either cDNA or gDNA, and it came from T cells, B-cell-depleted T cells, or PBMCs.

Under the authors' procedure: For nucleated cells, counts were estimated from reference gene primer amplification. The assay was immunoSEQ multiplex PCR, and TCRdb's table has in-frame clones only and misses some. V, J and clone size were drawn from that table, and D and trimming were deduced from the DNA. The repertoire holds about 180,000 clones, with more than 75% as singletons. This CDR3 has 12 amino acids. With 3 bases removed from V and 5 bases from J, the gap between germline ends came to 8 bases. The J gene is TRBJ2-7, the V gene TRBV12-3 or TRBV12-4, with a weak D call TRBD2 (6 bases). The receptor was derived from a man aged 40-49 years with active or convalescent COVID-19. The material sequenced was peripheral blood. The CDR3 DNA is TGTGCCAGCAGTTTGGGAGGAGACGAGCAGTACTTC. Protein sequence: CASSLGGDEQYF.